A single sample is the source of the 30 T cell receptor beta chains below, sequenced in a study of CD8+ T cells in alopecia areata. Sequencing templates came from extracted RNA that was reverse transcribed into cDNA. Assay used: immunoSEQ multiplex PCR; TCRdb lists only in-frame clones, some missing. The data show about 190,000 clones, roughly three fifths seen once. Treatment in this sample: oral pan-JAK inhibitor, 5-10 mg twice daily. Here the sequenced sample was CD8+ T cells sorted from blood, taken at week 24, from a patient treated with tofacitinib. These receptor sequences come from a human donor with alopecia areata.

V and J are TRBV29-1 and TRBJ1-2; D remains unclear. The germline V gene has CDR1 SQVTM and CDR2 ANQGSEA. The V end was cut by 6 bases, the J end by 6 bases, with 23 bases between. This CDR3 is 15 amino acids long. This chain's CDR3 is CSVQGGQSVGNGYTF. CDR3 in DNA: TGCAGCGTCCAAGGTGGGCAATCCGTGGGGAATGGCTACACCTTC. The whole variable domain, filled in from reference TRBV29-1 and TRBJ1-2, reads SAVISQKPSRDICQRGTSLTIQCQVDSQVTMMFWYRQQPGQSLTLIATANQGSEATYESGFVIDKFPISRPNLTFSTLTVSNMSPEDSSIYLCSVQGGQSVGNGYTFGSGTRLTVV.

The rearrangement uses TRBV7-9 and TRBJ2-6; 7 nucleotides agree with TRBD1. This CDR3 region has 16 residues. J was trimmed by 4 bases and V by 6 bases; bases with no gene match: 9. Germline loops: CDR1 SEHNR, CDR2 FQNEAQ (reference sequence). CDR3 DNA: TGTGCCAGCAGATCTAAGACAGGGAACGGGGCCAACGTCCTGACTTTC. Translating it yields CASRSKTGNGANVLTF.

This chain joins TRBV29-1 and TRBJ2-7; 8 bases fit TRBD1. J was trimmed by 5 bases and V by 2 bases; bases with no gene match: 11. Germline CDR1 and CDR2: SQVTM and ANQGSEA. There are 15 residues in the CDR3. DNA of the CDR3: TGCAGCGTTGAAATCCCGGACAGGGTGAGCCACGAGCAGTACTTC. Residues: CSVEIPDRVSHEQYF.

As DNA, the CDR3 is TGTGCCAGCAGTGGGGACAGTTATAGCAATCAGCCCCAGCATTTT. This encodes CASSGDSYSNQPQHF. The chain joins TRBV2 to TRBJ1-5; 7 bases are shared with TRBD1. Trimming at V came to 4 bases and at J to 0 bases, leaving 3 bases not matched to a gene. Germline values: CDR1 SNHLY, CDR2 FYNNEI. The CDR3 length is 15 residues.

V gene TRBV7-9 combines with J gene TRBJ2-6; unclear D gene. CDR1 SEHNR and CDR2 FQNEAQ come from the germline V gene (reference sequence). The CDR3 covers 18 residues. V was cut by 5 bases and J by 0 bases, with 17 bases left in between. The CDR3 bases are TGTGCCAGCAGCCTTCCCCCAGTGATGGGCTCTGGGGCCAACGTCCTGACTTTC. Protein: CASSLPPVMGSGANVLTF.

Notes on this clone: At the DNA level, this CDR3 is encoded by other sequences in the same sample as well. The chain combines TRBV7-9 with TRBJ2-3; D unclear. The germline V gene encodes CDR1 SEHNR and CDR2 FQNEAQ (reference sequence). The CDR3 runs 12 residues. V shed 1 base and J shed 3 bases, with 2 bases lying between them. The CDR3 spells CASSLETDTQYF. The CDR3 DNA reads as TGTGCCAGCAGCTTAGAAACAGATACGCAGTATTTT. Combining the CDR3 with reference TRBV7-9 and TRBJ2-3 gives the whole variable domain DTGVSQNPRHKITKRGQNVTFRCDPISEHNRLYWYRQTLGQGPEFLTYFQNEAQLEKSRLLSDRFSAERPKGSFSTLEIQRTEQGDSAMYLCASSLETDTQYFGPGTRLTVL.

CDR3 coding DNA: TGTGCCAGCAGTTTGTGGGGGGTGGACACCGGGGAGCTGTTTTTT. This encodes CASSLWGVDTGELFF. This chain links TRBV27 with TRBJ2-2; D is possibly TRBD2 (6 bases). CDR3 length: 15 residues. Trimming took 3 bases from V and 3 from J, leaving 11 bases between them. Germline lookup yields CDR1 MNHEY and CDR2 SMNVEV (reference sequence).

This clone was recorded once. The V call is TRBV18, the J call TRBJ1-2; 10 bases are a match to TRBD1. This CDR3 region has 17 residues. V was pared by 3 bases and J by 0 bases, with 7 bases of the junction left unmatched. In germline, CDR1 is KGHSH, CDR2 LQKENI. Here the CDR3 reads CASSPWTGGDPNYGYTF. The CDR3, as DNA: TGTGCCAGCTCACCCTGGACAGGGGGAGATCCTAACTATGGCTACACCTTC.

The chain has TRBV2 and TRBJ1-1, with D possibly being TRBD1 (6 bases). This CDR3 region has 17 residues. The V gene's germline CDR1 is SNHLY and CDR2 FYNNEI. The V gene lost 2 bases and the J gene lost 0 bases, with 16 bases spanning the gap. The CDR3 is CASSEWAGATVNTEAFF. The CDR3 DNA reads TGTGCCAGCAGTGAATGGGCAGGGGCAACAGTGAACACTGAAGCTTTCTTT.

The chain joins TRBV14 to TRBJ2-3, with 9 bases matching TRBD2. Per the germline V gene, CDR1 is SGHDN and CDR2 is FVKESK. V was clipped by 2 bases and J by 2 bases; unmatched bases: 11. This CDR3 contains 18 residues. The CDR3 region has the DNA TGTGCCAGCAGCCAATGGCGATTAGCGGGGGAATCCACAGATACGCAGTATTTT. Amino acid sequence: CASSQWRLAGESTDTQYF.

The J gene is TRBJ2-7, the V gene TRBV10-3, with 10 bases fitting TRBD1. The length of the CDR3 is 13 residues. Per germline, CDR1 ENHRY and CDR2 SYGVKD. With V trimmed by 6 bases and J by 4 bases, 3 bases remained unmatched. The CDR3 reads CAIRTGGSYEQYF. The CDR3 DNA follows: TGTGCCATCAGGACAGGGGGCTCGTACGAGCAGTACTTC.

The CDR3 bases are TGCGCCAGCAGCCAACCATTGGATCCCCGATCCACTGAAGCTTTCTTT. It yields the protein CASSQPLDPRSTEAFF. The rearrangement uses TRBV4-1 and TRBJ1-1; D remains unclear. Deletions cut 2 bases from V and 4 bases from J, with 17 bases between. The CDR3 has 16 residues. CDR1 MGHRA and CDR2 YSYEKL come from the germline V gene.

This clone was detected only a few times. The chain employs TRBV13 and TRBJ1-5, with 9 positions matching TRBD1. The CDR3 is 14 residues long. Germline V CDR1 and CDR2: PRHDT, FYEKMQ (reference sequence). V lost 5 bases to trimming and J lost 3 bases; unmatched junction nucleotides: 2. This CDR3 reads CASSTGGYNQPQHF. The CDR3 DNA reads TGTGCCAGCAGCACAGGGGGCTACAATCAGCCCCAGCATTTT. The whole variable domain, filled in from reference TRBV13 and TRBJ1-5, reads AAGVIQSPRHLIKEKRETATLKCYPIPRHDTVYWYQQGPGQDPQFLISFYEKMQSDKGSIPDRFSAQQFSDYHSELNMSSLELGDSALYFCASSTGGYNQPQHFGDGTRLSIL.

The genes are TRBV9 and TRBJ1-2, with 10 bases fitting TRBD1. CDR1 and CDR2 (germline): SGDLS, YYNGEE. The V gene end was trimmed by 3 bases and the J gene end by 7 bases; junction bases not matched to a gene: 12. The CDR3 has 16 residues. CDR3 coding DNA: TGTGCCAGCAGCGCGAAGCTCCGACAGGGGGCTGCTGGCTACACCTTC. Its protein product is CASSAKLRQGAAGYTF.

This clone was counted once. The chain is built from TRBV6-4 and TRBJ1-2, with 7 bases identical to TRBD1. CDR1 MRHNA and CDR2 SNTAGT come from the germline V gene. The CDR3 spans 13 residues. The V gene end was trimmed by 1 base and the J gene end by 8 bases; junction bases not matched to a gene: 4. The CDR3 reads CASSDWDSEGYTF. Here the CDR3 DNA reads TGTGCCAGCAGTGACTGGGACAGCGAGGGCTACACCTTC.

This chain connects TRBV19 to TRBJ1-2, with 7 bases that match TRBD1. This CDR3 is 11 amino acids long. The germline gives CDR1 LNHDA, CDR2 SQIVND (reference sequence). V was clipped by 9 bases and J by 7 bases; unmatched bases: 5. This CDR3 reads CASLTGVGYTF. CDR3 DNA sequence: TGTGCCAGCCTCACAGGGGTTGGCTACACCTTC.

This sequence joins TRBV9 and TRBJ2-3, with a weak D call TRBD2 (5 bases). This CDR3 is 14 amino acids long. V lost 0 bases and J lost 4, with 9 bases in between. Germline V lookup: CDR1 SGDLS, CDR2 YYNGEE. CDR3 residues: CASSVGGSADTQYF. Written as DNA, the CDR3 is TGTGCCAGCAGCGTAGGAGGGAGCGCAGATACGCAGTATTTT.

The genes are TRBV2 and TRBJ1-4; no clear D. The CDR3 covers 11 residues. The germline gives CDR1 SNHLY, CDR2 FYNNEI. The V end lost 1 base, the J end lost 8 bases, and 2 bases lay between the germline ends. Written as DNA, the CDR3 is TGTGCCAGCAGTGAAGGGGAAAAACTGTTTTTT. Translated, it gives CASSEGEKLFF.

A note on this clone: A much larger clone lies one base from this, so it may be a read error. The rearrangement uses TRBV5-6 and TRBJ2-3; no definite D call. This CDR3 region has 12 residues. Germline values: CDR1 SGHDT, CDR2 YYEEEE. The V end was cut by 4 bases, the J end by 0 bases, with 3 bases between. DNA for the CDR3: TGTGCCAGCAGCATTAGCACAGATACGCAGTATTTT. This translates into CASSISTDTQYF.

This clone was found once. This chain connects TRBV6-5 to TRBJ2-7, with TRBD2 matching 7 bases. After removal of 0 bases from V and 6 bases from J, the junction contained 2 bases not matched to a gene. This CDR3 comprises 13 residues. Germline assignment: CDR1 MNHEY and CDR2 SVGAGI. Written as DNA, the CDR3 is TGTGCCAGCAGTTACTCTAGGGAGGGCGAGCAGTACTTC. This codes for CASSYSREGEQYF.

The V call is TRBV4-1, the J call TRBJ1-2; 7 bases line up with TRBD1. Germline lookup yields CDR1 MGHRA and CDR2 YSYEKL. The CDR3 contains 16 residues. V gave up 2 bases and J gave up 4 bases; unmatched junction bases: 10. The CDR3 DNA is TGCGCCAGCAGCCAAATAGGACAGGAGCCCTTCTATGGCTACACCTTC. As protein: CASSQIGQEPFYGYTF.

The chain links TRBV4-2 to TRBJ2-3; 9 positions agree with TRBD1. CDR1 and CDR2 (germline): LGHNA, YNFKEQ. V shed 0 bases, J shed 2 bases, and the junction held 6 bases outside the gene matches. CDR3 length: 17 residues. CDR3 nucleotide sequence: TGTGCCAGCAGCCAAGAAGGGGGGGACAGGGTCACAGATACGCAGTATTTT. Protein: CASSQEGGDRVTDTQYF.

The chain links TRBV30 to TRBJ1-2; the match to TRBD1 covers 7 bases. V lost 3 bases to trimming and J lost 7 bases; unmatched junction nucleotides: 8. Germline values: CDR1 GTSNPN, CDR2 SVGIG (reference sequence). The CDR3 runs to 13 residues. As DNA, the CDR3 is TGTGCCTGGAGGGACGACAGGGTGGCTGGCTACACCTTC. It codes for CAWRDDRVAGYTF.

This clone was observed a few times. The gene calls are TRBV4-1 and TRBJ2-5; 9 bases fit TRBD1. CDR3 length: 16 residues. CDR1 is MGHRA, CDR2 YSYEKL, per germline. V was pared by 3 bases and J by 4 bases, with 9 bases of the junction left unmatched. In nucleotides, the CDR3 is TGCGCCAGCAGCCATGGGGGACAGGGCTCCGTAGAGACCCAGTACTTC. It translates to CASSHGGQGSVETQYF.

This chain uses TRBV11-3 with TRBJ1-4; D perhaps matches TRBD1 (6 bases). Germline-derived CDR1 and CDR2 are SGHNT and YENEEA. The germline V and J ends were trimmed by 1 base and 0 bases, with 9 bases remaining between them. CDR3 length equals 16 residues. The CDR3: CASSLGGQPTNEKLFF. CDR3 bases: TGTGCCAGCAGCTTAGGCGGACAGCCAACTAATGAAAAACTGTTTTTT.

J is TRBJ2-3 and V is TRBV9; 8 positions agree with TRBD1. J gave up 4 bases and V 0 bases, and 4 bases lay outside the gene matches. The CDR3 has 15 residues. CDR1 is SGDLS and CDR2 is YYNGEE in the germline V gene. CDR3 sequence (DNA): TGTGCCAGCAGCGTAGGGACAGGGAATCCAGATACGCAGTATTTT. Translation gives CASSVGTGNPDTQYF.

This clone was counted between two and nine times. The rearrangement uses TRBV2 and TRBJ2-7, with TRBD1 matching over 7 bases. The V gene's germline CDR1 is SNHLY and CDR2 FYNNEI. Trimming took 8 bases from V and 5 from J; bases not matched to a gene: 9. The CDR3 totals 13 residues. CDR3 bases: TGTGCCAGCCGCCCCCGACAGGGTAACGAGCAGTACTTC. Protein product: CASRPRQGNEQYF.

The chain employs TRBV30 and TRBJ1-2; TRBD1 agrees at 11 bases. Germline values: CDR1 GTSNPN, CDR2 SVGIG (reference sequence). This CDR3 contains 14 residues. With V trimmed by 3 bases and J by 4 bases, 4 bases remained unmatched. CDR3 sequence: CAWRRTGGGYGYTF. DNA of the CDR3: TGTGCCTGGAGGAGGACAGGGGGCGGCTATGGCTACACCTTC.

For this clone: Other nucleotide sequences in the sample specify the same CDR3. This chain joins TRBV2 and TRBJ1-1; no clear D. Germline V gene sequence: CDR1 SNHLY, CDR2 FYNNEI. V gave up 5 bases and J gave up 2 bases, with 3 bases separating them. This CDR3 has 11 residues. CDR3 in amino acids: CASSRNTEAFF. Here the CDR3 DNA reads TGTGCCAGCAGTCGAAACACTGAAGCTTTCTTT. Complete variable domain (other parts from reference TRBV2 and TRBJ1-1): EPEVTQTPSHQVTQMGQEVILRCVPISNHLYFYWYRQILGQKVEFLVSFYNNEISEKSEIFDDQFSVERPDGSNFTLKIRSTKLEDSAMYFCASSRNTEAFFGQGTRLTVV.

The rearrangement links TRBV2 to TRBJ2-4; tentative D call: TRBD2 (5 bases). This CDR3 contains 14 residues. The V gene's germline CDR1 is SNHLY and CDR2 FYNNEI. V gave up 8 bases and J gave up 0 bases, with 11 bases separating them. CDR3 sequence (DNA): TGTGCCAGCGGGAGACAACTAGCCAAAAACATTCAGTACTTC. It yields the protein CASGRQLAKNIQYF.